Described below is a single T cell receptor beta chain sequence and its context. As yet, its antigen is unknown. TCRdb reanalysed the 5' RACE reads using MiXCR and keeps one entry per CDR3 protein. The repertoire holds around 130,000 distinct CDR3 sequences, with about 15% as singletons. The data originate from a study of CD8 T cells in ankylosing spondylitis. Study-wide results and caveats: The study looked at matched synovial fluid samples from ankylosing spondylitis patients. Disease-linked clones were reported to be significantly enriched there. For ankylosing spondylitis blood, a TCR beta motif of about eight highly homologous variants appeared characteristic.

V was pared by 5 bases and J by 1 base, with 11 bases between. The CDR3 is 14 amino acids. Germline CDR1 SGHTA, CDR2 FQGTGA. Sequencing input: blood, either unsorted or a sorted T cell fraction (not recorded which). The chain uses TRBV7-3 and TRBJ1-1; TRBD1 might be the D (6 bases). This clonotype was sampled from a male donor with ankylosing spondylitis. In nucleotides, the CDR3 is TGTGCCAGCAGCCCCTCGACAGGGAACACTGAAGCTTTCTTT. Its translation: CASSPSTGNTEAFF. The variable domain in full, completed from reference TRBV7-3 and TRBJ1-1, reads GAGVSQTPSNKVTEKGKYVELRCDPISGHTALYWYRQSLGQGPEFLIYFQGTGAADDSGLPNDRFFAVRPEGSVSTLKIQRTERGDSAVYLCASSPSTGNTEAFFGQGTRLTVV.